The next 15 T cell receptor beta chains were all read from a single sample in a study of cytomegalovirus exposure and HLA in healthy donors. Use of 60 Vbeta and 13 Jbeta primers characterized the PCR. TCRdb keeps only in-frame clones here, not all; method: immunoSEQ multiplex PCR. Of 200,000 or so clones in the sample, over 80% were seen once. The source material was PBMCs. The source is a boy aged 2-15 years in good health and CMV-seronegative.

The chain couples TRBV7-2 to TRBJ2-7, with 7 bases fitting TRBD1. V shed 1 base, J shed 0 bases, and the junction held 3 bases outside the gene matches. Germline V CDR1 and CDR2: SGHTA, FQGNSA. The CDR3 is 15 residues long. The CDR3 region is CASSLGQGVSYEQYF. The CDR3, as DNA: TGTGCCAGCAGCTTAGGACAGGGAGTCTCCTACGAGCAGTACTTC.

Concerning this clone itself: At one boundary the junction diverges from the germline segment, which might be a read error. This sequence joins TRBV4-1 and TRBJ2-1, with D possibly being TRBD1 (6 bases). Germline lookup yields CDR1 MGHRA and CDR2 YSYEKL. The CDR3 is 16 amino acids. CDR3 amino acids: CASSQEEGVSSNEQFF. CDR3 DNA: TGCGCCAGCAGCCAAGAAGAGGGGGTCTCCTCCAATGAGCAGTTCTTC.

The rearrangement uses TRBV11-2 and TRBJ2-1; 7 bases map to TRBD2. J was trimmed by 5 bases and V by 4 bases; bases with no gene match: 11. The CDR3 length is 16 residues. Germline V gene lookup returns CDR1 SGHAT and CDR2 FQNNGV. The CDR3 DNA is TGTGCCAGCAGCTCCCCTTCGGCGGGAGACCACAATGAGCAGTTCTTC. Its translation: CASSSPSAGDHNEQFF.

This chain connects TRBV9 to TRBJ2-1; TRBD1 might be the D (6 bases). V was pared by 0 bases and J by 0 bases, with 10 bases between. The CDR3 totals 16 residues. Looked up from germline, CDR1 is SGDLS and CDR2 is YYNGEE. CDR3 protein: CASSVAGVSSYNEQFF. As DNA, the CDR3 is TGTGCCAGCAGCGTAGCAGGGGTTAGCTCCTACAATGAGCAGTTCTTC.

The chain joins TRBV5-6 to TRBJ2-7; tentatively, D is TRBD1 (6 bases). Germline V CDR1 and CDR2: SGHDT, YYEEEE. The CDR3 covers 16 residues. V lost 2 bases and J 3 bases, leaving 18 bases between the germline ends. CDR3 DNA: TGTGCCAGCAGCTTCGATGTGGGCAGGGACATCTACGAGCAGTACTTC. Translating gives CASSFDVGRDIYEQYF.

This chain links TRBV6-1 with TRBJ2-5, with TRBD2 as a possible D gene (5 bases). The J call may be mistaken, given a closer DNA end match to TRBJ2-7. Germline CDR1 MNHNS, CDR2 SASEGT. The CDR3 sequence is 13 residues long. As DNA, the CDR3 is TGTGCCAGCCCATCGAGGGATTCCTACGAGCAGTACTTC. This codes for CASPSRDSYEQYF.

The chain links TRBV4-1 to TRBJ2-7; 8 bases are shared with TRBD1. The V segment lost 0 bases and the J segment 2 bases; nucleotides outside the gene matches: 0. Germline loops: CDR1 MGHRA, CDR2 YSYEKL. This CDR3 is 14 amino acids long. The CDR3 spells CASSQEQGAYEQYF. CDR3 nucleotides: TGCGCCAGCAGCCAAGAACAGGGGGCCTACGAGCAGTACTTC.

The chain has TRBV13 and TRBJ2-7, with D tentatively TRBD1 (5 bases). The CDR3 contains 13 residues. The germline V gene has CDR1 PRHDT and CDR2 FYEKMQ (reference sequence). The V and J ends lost 2 bases and 5 bases respectively, with 10 bases between them. CDR3 coding DNA: TGTGCCAGCAGCTTATCCCTAGGGGACGAGCAGTACTTC. Protein sequence: CASSLSLGDEQYF.

The chain has TRBV30 and TRBJ1-1, with D unresolved. Trimming stripped 0 bases from V and 0 bases from J, with 5 bases between. CDR3 length equals 13 residues. Germline lookup yields CDR1 GTSNPN and CDR2 SVGIG (reference sequence). CDR3 sequence: CAWSVALNTEAFF. For the CDR3, the DNA is TGTGCCTGGAGTGTAGCCCTGAACACTGAAGCTTTCTTT.

The chain recombines TRBV5-1 with TRBJ2-3, with 8 bases lining up with TRBD1. V shed 4 bases and J 0 bases; nucleotides not matched to a gene: 7. CDR3 size: 16 residues. Per the germline V gene, CDR1 is SGHRS and CDR2 is YFSETQ. The CDR3 protein is CASSLERTGSTDTQYF. CDR3 DNA: TGCGCCAGCAGCCTGGAGAGGACAGGGAGCACAGATACGCAGTATTTT. The variable domain in full, with the rest retrieved from reference TRBV5-1 and TRBJ2-3, is KAGVTQTPRYLIKTRGQQVTLSCSPISGHRSVSWYQQTPGQGLQFLFEYFSETQRNKGNFPGRFSGRQFSNSRSEMNVSTLELGDSALYLCASSLERTGSTDTQYFGPGTRLTVL.

The gene calls are TRBV5-6 and TRBJ2-3, with 7 nucleotides matching TRBD1. CDR3 length equals 15 residues. V was pared by 4 bases and J by 4 bases, with 9 bases of the junction left unmatched. Germline loops: CDR1 SGHDT, CDR2 YYEEEE. The CDR3 DNA follows: TGTGCCAGCAGCCGTGACAGGGTTTCTTCAGATACGCAGTATTTT. It specifies CASSRDRVSSDTQYF.

V gene TRBV6-1 combines with J gene TRBJ1-5; maybe TRBD1 (5 bases). V lost 1 base to trimming and J lost 6 bases, with 7 bases between them. The CDR3 sequence is 13 residues long. Germline V gene data show CDR1 as MNHNS and CDR2 as SASEGT. This chain's CDR3 is CASSEGGPQPQHF. The CDR3 bases are TGTGCCAGCAGTGAAGGGGGCCCTCAGCCCCAGCATTTT.

This sequence joins TRBV13 and TRBJ2-7, with 12 bases matching TRBD2. V trimming: 5 bases; J trimming: 6 bases; junction bases outside the gene matches: 8. CDR1 is PRHDT, CDR2 FYEKMQ, per germline (reference sequence). The CDR3 consists of 15 residues. CDR3 amino acids: CASSPGLAGTGEQYF. In nucleotides, the CDR3 is TGTGCCAGCAGCCCTGGACTAGCGGGGACGGGCGAGCAGTACTTC.

The chain couples TRBV29-1 to TRBJ2-5, with 7 bases matching TRBD2. V trimming: 0 bases; J trimming: 5 bases; junction bases outside the gene matches: 9. This CDR3 is built from 15 residues. Per the germline V gene, CDR1 is SQVTM and CDR2 is ANQGSEA. CDR3 region: CSVEDPRTRLETQYF. The CDR3 DNA sequence: TGCAGCGTTGAAGATCCCCGGACTAGACTGGAGACCCAGTACTTC. Full variable domain (rest looked up from reference TRBV29-1 and TRBJ2-5): SAVISQKPSRDICQRGTSLTIQCQVDSQVTMMFWYRQQPGQSLTLIATANQGSEATYESGFVIDKFPISRPNLTFSTLTVSNMSPEDSSIYLCSVEDPRTRLETQYFGPGTRLLVL.

This clone showed up just a few times. A junction end diverges from the germline sequence, so it may reflect a read error. The chain is built from TRBV29-1 and TRBJ2-1; TRBD2 is a possible D gene (6 bases). CDR1 and CDR2 from the germline V gene are SQVTM and ANQGSEA. CDR3 length equals 13 residues. CDR3 bases: TGCAGCGTCGAAGGGGACTGGGACAATGAGCAGTTCTTC. The encoded protein is CSVEGDWDNEQFF.